This T cell receptor (beta chain) was identified in a study of T cell responses to AZD1222 COVID-19 vaccine. The study, taken as a whole, reports: Two doses of AZD1222 preceded a rise in Spike-specific TCR breadth and depth.

Assay: immunoSEQ multiplex PCR; the TCRdb copy retains only in-frame clones and omits some. The repertoire holds about 140,000 clones, with around 89% as singletons. Notes on this clone: Its antigen remains unknown.

This CDR3 is built from 12 residues. V lost 4 bases to trimming and J lost 9 bases; unmatched junction nucleotides: 5. In germline, CDR1 is SQVTM, CDR2 ANQGSEA. The TCR sequence derives from an adult in good health. The chain has TRBV29-1 and TRBJ2-1; 8 bases line up with TRBD2. This specimen was peripheral blood, taken on day 0 of AZD1222 vaccination. CDR3 region: CSVAGLVPEQFF. The CDR3 coding sequence is TGCAGCGTTGCGGGACTAGTCCCTGAGCAGTTCTTC.